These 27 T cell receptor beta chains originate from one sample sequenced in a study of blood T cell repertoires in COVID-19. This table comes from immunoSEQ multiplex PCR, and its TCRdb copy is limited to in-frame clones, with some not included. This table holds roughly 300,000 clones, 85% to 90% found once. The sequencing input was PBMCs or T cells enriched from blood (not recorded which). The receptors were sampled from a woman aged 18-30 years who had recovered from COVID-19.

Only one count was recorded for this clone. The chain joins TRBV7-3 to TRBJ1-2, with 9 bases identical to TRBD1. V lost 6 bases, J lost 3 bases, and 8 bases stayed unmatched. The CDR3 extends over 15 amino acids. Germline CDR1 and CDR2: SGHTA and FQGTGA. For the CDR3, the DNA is TGTGCCAGCAGGCTGAACGGACAGGGGCACTATGGCTACACCTTC. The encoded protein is CASRLNGQGHYGYTF.

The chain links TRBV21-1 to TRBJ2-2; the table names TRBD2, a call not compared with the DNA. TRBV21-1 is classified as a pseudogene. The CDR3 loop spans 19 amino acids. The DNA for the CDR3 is TGTGCCAGCAGCAAATCGGGAGTAGCGGGAGTGATGGGGACCGGGGAGCTGTTTTTT. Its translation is CASSKSGVAGVMGTGELFF.

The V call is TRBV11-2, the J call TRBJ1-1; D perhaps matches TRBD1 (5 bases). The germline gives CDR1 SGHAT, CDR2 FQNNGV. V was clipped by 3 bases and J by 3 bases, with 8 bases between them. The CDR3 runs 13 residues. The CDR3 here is CASSFGRDTEAFF. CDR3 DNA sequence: TGTGCCAGCAGCTTTGGCAGGGACACTGAAGCTTTCTTT.

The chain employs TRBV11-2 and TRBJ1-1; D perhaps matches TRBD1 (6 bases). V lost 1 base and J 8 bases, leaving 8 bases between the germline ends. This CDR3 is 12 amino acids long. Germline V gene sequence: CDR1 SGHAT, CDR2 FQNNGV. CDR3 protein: CASSLGRGEAFF. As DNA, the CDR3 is TGTGCCAGCAGCTTAGGCAGGGGAGAAGCTTTCTTT.

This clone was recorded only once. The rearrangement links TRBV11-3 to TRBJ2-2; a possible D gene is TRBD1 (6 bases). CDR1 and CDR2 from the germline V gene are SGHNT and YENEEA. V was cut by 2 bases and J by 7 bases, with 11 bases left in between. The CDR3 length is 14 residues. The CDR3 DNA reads TGTGCCAGCAGCTTAAACAGGGTTAGCGGGGAGCTGTTTTTT. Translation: CASSLNRVSGELFF.

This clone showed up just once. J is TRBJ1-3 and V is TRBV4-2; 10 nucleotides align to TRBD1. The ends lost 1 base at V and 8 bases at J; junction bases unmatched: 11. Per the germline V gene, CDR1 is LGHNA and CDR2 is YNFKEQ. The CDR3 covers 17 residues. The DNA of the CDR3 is TGTGCCAGCAGCCAAGCATCCACCCGACAGGGGGCGTACACCATATATTTT. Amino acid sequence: CASSQASTRQGAYTIYF.

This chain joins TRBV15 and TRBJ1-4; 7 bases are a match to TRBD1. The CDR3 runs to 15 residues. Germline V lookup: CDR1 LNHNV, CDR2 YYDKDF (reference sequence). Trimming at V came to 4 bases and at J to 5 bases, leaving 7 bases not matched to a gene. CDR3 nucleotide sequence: TGTGCCACCAGCACGACAGGGAACTGGAATGAAAAACTGTTTTTT. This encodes CATSTTGNWNEKLFF.

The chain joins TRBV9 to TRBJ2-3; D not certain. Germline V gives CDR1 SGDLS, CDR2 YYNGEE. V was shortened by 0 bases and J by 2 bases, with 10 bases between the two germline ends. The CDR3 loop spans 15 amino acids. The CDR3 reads CASSVAGRNTDTQYF. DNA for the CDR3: TGTGCCAGCAGCGTAGCAGGCAGAAACACAGATACGCAGTATTTT.

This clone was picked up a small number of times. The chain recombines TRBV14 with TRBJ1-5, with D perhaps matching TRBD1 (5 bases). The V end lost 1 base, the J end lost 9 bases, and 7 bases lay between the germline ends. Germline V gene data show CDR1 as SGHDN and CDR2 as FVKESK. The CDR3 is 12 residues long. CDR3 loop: CASSQAGWPQHF. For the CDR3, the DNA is TGTGCCAGCAGCCAAGCAGGGTGGCCCCAGCATTTT.

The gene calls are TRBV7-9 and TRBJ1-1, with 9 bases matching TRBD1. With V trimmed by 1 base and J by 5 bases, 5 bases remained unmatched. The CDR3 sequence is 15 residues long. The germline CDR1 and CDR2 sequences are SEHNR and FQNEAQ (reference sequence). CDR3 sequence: CASSLGGTGPTEAFF. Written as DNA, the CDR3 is TGTGCCAGCAGCTTAGGAGGGACAGGGCCAACTGAAGCTTTCTTT.

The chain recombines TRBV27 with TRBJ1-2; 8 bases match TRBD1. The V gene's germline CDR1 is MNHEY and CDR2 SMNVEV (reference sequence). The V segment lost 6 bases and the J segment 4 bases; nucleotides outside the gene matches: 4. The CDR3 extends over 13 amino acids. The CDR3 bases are TGTGCCAGCAGCCGACAGGGGCTCTATGGCTACACCTTC. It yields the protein CASSRQGLYGYTF.

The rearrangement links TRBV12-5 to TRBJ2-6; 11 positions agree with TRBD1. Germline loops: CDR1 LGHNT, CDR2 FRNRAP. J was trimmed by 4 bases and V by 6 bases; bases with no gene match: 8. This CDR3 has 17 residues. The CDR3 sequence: CASGMGQGGVGANVLTF. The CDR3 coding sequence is TGTGCTAGTGGAATGGGACAGGGGGGTGTAGGGGCCAACGTCCTGACTTTC. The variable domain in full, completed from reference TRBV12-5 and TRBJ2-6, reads DARVTQTPRHKVTEMGQEVTMRCQPILGHNTVFWYRQTMMQGLELLAYFRNRAPLDDSGMPKDRFSAEMPDATLATLKIQPSEPRDSAVYFCASGMGQGGVGANVLTFGAGSRLTVL.

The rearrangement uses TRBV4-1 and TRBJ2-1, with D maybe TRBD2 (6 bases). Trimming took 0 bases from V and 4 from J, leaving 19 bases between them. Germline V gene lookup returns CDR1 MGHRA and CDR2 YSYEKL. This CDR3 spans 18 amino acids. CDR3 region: CASSQDPLAMIHYNEQFF. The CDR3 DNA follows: TGCGCCAGCAGCCAAGACCCACTAGCCATGATACATTACAATGAGCAGTTCTTC.

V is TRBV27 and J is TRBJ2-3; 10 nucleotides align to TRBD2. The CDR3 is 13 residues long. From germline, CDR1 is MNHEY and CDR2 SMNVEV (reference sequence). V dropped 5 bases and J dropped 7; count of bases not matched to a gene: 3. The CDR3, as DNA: TGTGCCAGCAGTCTAGCGGGGGAGTATACGCAGTATTTT. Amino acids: CASSLAGEYTQYF.

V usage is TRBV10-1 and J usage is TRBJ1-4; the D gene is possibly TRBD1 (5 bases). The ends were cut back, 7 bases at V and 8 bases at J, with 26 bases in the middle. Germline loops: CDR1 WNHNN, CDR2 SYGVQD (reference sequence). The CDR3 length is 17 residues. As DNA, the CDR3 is TGCGCCAGCATCCCTGGGGGGTCCGTGATCTCGAGAGAAAAACTGTTTTTT. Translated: CASIPGGSVISREKLFF.

The CDR3 loop is CASSLDMGTSYGYTF. CDR3 bases: TGTGCCAGCAGCTTAGATATGGGCACGAGCTATGGCTACACCTTC. The chain employs TRBV7-9 and TRBJ1-2, with D hard to call. V was pared by 1 base and J by 4 bases, with 13 bases between. The CDR3 is 15 amino acids. Looked up from germline, CDR1 is SEHNR and CDR2 is FQNEAQ (reference sequence).

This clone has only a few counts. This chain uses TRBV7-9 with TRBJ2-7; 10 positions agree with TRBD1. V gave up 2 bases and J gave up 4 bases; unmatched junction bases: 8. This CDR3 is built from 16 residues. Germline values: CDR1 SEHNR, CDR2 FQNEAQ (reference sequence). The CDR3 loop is CASSLTSGQGLYEQYF. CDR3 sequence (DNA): TGTGCCAGCAGCTTAACATCGGGACAGGGGCTGTACGAGCAGTACTTC.

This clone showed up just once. The CDR3 sequence is CASSIQIPGSPLHF. CDR3 in DNA: TGTGCCAGCAGCATTCAGATACCGGGTTCACCCCTCCACTTT. The chain uses TRBV14 and TRBJ1-6; no reliable D call. Germline CDR1 is SGHDN and CDR2 is FVKESK. The length of the CDR3 is 14 residues. V lost 5 bases, J lost 9 bases, and 14 bases lay in between.

CDR3: CASSPLGRDRERGYTF. For the CDR3, the DNA is TGTGCCAGCAGTCCTCTAGGTCGGGACAGGGAAAGAGGCTACACCTTC. The gene calls are TRBV28 and TRBJ1-2; 9 positions match TRBD1. Germline V gene lookup returns CDR1 MDHEN and CDR2 SYDVKM. The CDR3 covers 16 residues. V trimming: 5 bases; J trimming: 8 bases; junction bases outside the gene matches: 15.

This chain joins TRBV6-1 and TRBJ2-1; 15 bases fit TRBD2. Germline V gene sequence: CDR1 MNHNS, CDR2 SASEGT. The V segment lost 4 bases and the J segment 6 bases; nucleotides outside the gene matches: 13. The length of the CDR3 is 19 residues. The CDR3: CASSVGHLGLAGGINEQFF. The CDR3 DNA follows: TGTGCCAGCAGTGTGGGACATCTAGGACTAGCGGGAGGGATCAATGAGCAGTTCTTC.

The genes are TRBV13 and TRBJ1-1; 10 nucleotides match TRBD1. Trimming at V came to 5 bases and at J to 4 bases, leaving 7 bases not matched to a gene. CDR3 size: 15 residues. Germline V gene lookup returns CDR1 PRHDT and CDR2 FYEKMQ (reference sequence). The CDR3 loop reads CASSPGQGISTEAFF. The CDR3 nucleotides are TGTGCCAGCAGCCCGGGACAGGGGATATCCACTGAAGCTTTCTTT. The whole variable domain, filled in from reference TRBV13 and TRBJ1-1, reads AAGVIQSPRHLIKEKRETATLKCYPIPRHDTVYWYQQGPGQDPQFLISFYEKMQSDKGSIPDRFSAQQFSDYHSELNMSSLELGDSALYFCASSPGQGISTEAFFGQGTRLTVV.

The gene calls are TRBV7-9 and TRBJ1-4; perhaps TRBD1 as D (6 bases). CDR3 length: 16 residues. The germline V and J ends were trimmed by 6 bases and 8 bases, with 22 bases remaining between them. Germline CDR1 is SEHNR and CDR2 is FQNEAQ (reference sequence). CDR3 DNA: TGTGCCAGCAGTTACTCTAGAGGGGGTACGGAGGAAAAACTGTTTTTT. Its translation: CASSYSRGGTEEKLFF.

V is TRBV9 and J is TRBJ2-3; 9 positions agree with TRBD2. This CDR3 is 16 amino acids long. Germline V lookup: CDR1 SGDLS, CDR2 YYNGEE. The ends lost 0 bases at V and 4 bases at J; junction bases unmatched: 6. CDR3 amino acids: CASSVDGREGADTQYF. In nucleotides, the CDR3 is TGTGCCAGCAGCGTAGACGGGCGGGAGGGAGCAGATACGCAGTATTTT.

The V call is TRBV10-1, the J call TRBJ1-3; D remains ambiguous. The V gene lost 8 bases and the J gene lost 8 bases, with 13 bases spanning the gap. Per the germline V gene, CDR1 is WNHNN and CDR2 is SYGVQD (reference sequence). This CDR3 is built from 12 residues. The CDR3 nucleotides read TGCGCCAGCTCCGCAGAGCAGGACACCATATATTTT. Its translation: CASSAEQDTIYF.

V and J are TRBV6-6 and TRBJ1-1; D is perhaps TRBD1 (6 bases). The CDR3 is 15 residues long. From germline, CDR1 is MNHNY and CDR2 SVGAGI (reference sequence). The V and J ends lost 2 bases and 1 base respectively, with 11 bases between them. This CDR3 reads CASSYGPGENTEAFF. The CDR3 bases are TGTGCCAGCAGTTACGGGCCAGGGGAGAACACTGAAGCTTTCTTT.

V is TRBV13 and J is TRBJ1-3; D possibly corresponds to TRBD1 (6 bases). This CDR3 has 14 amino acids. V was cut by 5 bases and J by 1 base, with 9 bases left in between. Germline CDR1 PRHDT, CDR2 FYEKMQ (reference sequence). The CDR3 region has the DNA TGTGCCAGCAGCGCCAGGGGTTCTGGAAACACCATATATTTT. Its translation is CASSARGSGNTIYF.

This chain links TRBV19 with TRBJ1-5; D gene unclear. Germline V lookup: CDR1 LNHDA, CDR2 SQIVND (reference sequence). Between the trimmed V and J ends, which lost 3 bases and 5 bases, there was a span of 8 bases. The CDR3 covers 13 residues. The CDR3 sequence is CASSIEVYQPQHF. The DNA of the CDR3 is TGTGCCAGTAGTATCGAGGTGTATCAGCCCCAGCATTTT. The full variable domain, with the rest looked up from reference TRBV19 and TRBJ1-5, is DGGITQSPKYLFRKEGQNVTLSCEQNLNHDAMYWYRQDPGQGLRLIYYSQIVNDFQKGDIAEGYSVSREKKESFPLTVTSAQKNPTAFYLCASSIEVYQPQHFGDGTRLSIL.